Below are 23 T cell receptor beta chains sequenced from a single sample in a study of PD-L1 blockade in urothelial cancer. Repertoires were generated with immunoSEQ multiplex PCR, while TCRdb's copy carries only in-frame clones and drops some. There are 70,000 or so clones in the sample; 80% to 85% occur only once, and roughly 4.5% lies in the top ten. Sample: PBMCs, taken around atezolizumab (anti-PD-L1) treatment. These receptors were taken from a man between 65 and 79 years old with urothelial cancer.

This clone was recorded only once. This chain connects TRBV5-1 to TRBJ2-1; D might be TRBD2 (5 bases). This CDR3 has 15 residues. Germline V CDR1 and CDR2: SGHRS, YFSETQ. The V gene lost 0 bases and the J gene lost 3 bases, with 10 bases spanning the gap. In DNA form, the CDR3 reads TGCGCCAGCAGCTTGGAAGCGGCCCTCTACAATGAGCAGTTCTTC. Encoded protein: CASSLEAALYNEQFF.

The V and J genes are TRBV7-9 and TRBJ1-2, with no clear D. Trimming stripped 5 bases from V and 6 bases from J, with 19 bases between. The CDR3 spans 15 residues. Germline assignment: CDR1 SEHNR and CDR2 FQNEAQ (reference sequence). In DNA form, the CDR3 reads TGTGCCAGCAGCCTCGAGAGGGTGGATTCGAATGGCTACACCTTC. The encoded protein is CASSLERVDSNGYTF.

This chain connects TRBV7-7 to TRBJ1-4, with 10 nucleotides matching TRBD1. The CDR3 length is 17 residues. The V and J ends lost 5 bases and 0 bases, in that order; junction bases with no gene match: 6. CDR1 SSHAT and CDR2 FNYEAQ come from the germline V gene (reference sequence). This CDR3 is CASSPGTGDPTNEKLFF. In DNA form, the CDR3 reads TGTGCCAGCAGCCCCGGGACAGGGGACCCAACTAATGAAAAACTGTTTTTT.

This clone was recorded many times. The genes are TRBV9 and TRBJ2-7, with a weak D call TRBD1 (5 bases). CDR1 is SGDLS and CDR2 is YYNGEE in the germline V gene. The CDR3 is 15 residues long. Between the trimmed V and J ends, which lost 0 bases and 3 bases, there was a span of 13 bases. The CDR3 sequence is CASSVGQGRHYEQYF. CDR3 nucleotide sequence: TGTGCCAGCAGCGTAGGTCAGGGTAGACACTACGAGCAGTACTTC.

The chain couples TRBV7-6 to TRBJ2-3, with a possible D match to TRBD2 (6 bases). Per germline, CDR1 SGHVS and CDR2 FNYEAQ. The CDR3 sequence is 22 residues long. V was pared by 0 bases and J by 0 bases, with 28 bases between. The CDR3 sequence: CASSLAEGRGGARPHSTDTQYF. Here the CDR3 DNA reads TGTGCCAGCAGCTTAGCGGAGGGTCGGGGCGGAGCCCGACCCCATAGCACAGATACGCAGTATTTT.

The chain employs TRBV5-4 and TRBJ2-1; the D gene is possibly TRBD2 (5 bases). The germline V and J ends were trimmed by 3 bases and 0 bases, with 10 bases remaining between them. CDR1 and CDR2 from the germline V gene are SGHNT and YYREEE (reference sequence). This CDR3 is built from 15 residues. The CDR3: CASSSDGISYNEQFF. CDR3 coding DNA: TGTGCCAGCAGCTCGGACGGGATCTCCTACAATGAGCAGTTCTTC.

The rearrangement joins TRBV19 to TRBJ1-5, with D possibly matching TRBD1 (5 bases). V was trimmed by 3 bases and J by 9 bases, leaving 12 bases between them. From germline, CDR1 is LNHDA and CDR2 SQIVND (reference sequence). The CDR3 sequence is 13 residues long. CDR3 DNA: TGTGCCAGTAGTATGGGGGGAGTTGGGCCCCAGCATTTT. Its translation is CASSMGGVGPQHF. The entire variable domain, with the rest obtained from reference TRBV19 and TRBJ1-5, is as follows: DGGITQSPKYLFRKEGQNVTLSCEQNLNHDAMYWYRQDPGQGLRLIYYSQIVNDFQKGDIAEGYSVSREKKESFPLTVTSAQKNPTAFYLCASSMGGVGPQHFGDGTRLSIL.

The chain combines TRBV7-8 with TRBJ2-2, with 7 bases aligning to TRBD2. Germline CDR1 is SGHVS and CDR2 is FQNEAQ. This CDR3 comprises 17 residues. V trimming: 5 bases; J trimming: 2 bases; junction bases outside the gene matches: 11. DNA for the CDR3: TGTGCCAGCAGCCTTATTGGGCTAGCGGTTAACACCGGGGAGCTGTTTTTT. It specifies CASSLIGLAVNTGELFF. Together with reference TRBV7-8 and TRBJ2-2, the CDR3 gives the full variable domain: GAGVSQSPRYKVAKRGQDVALRCDPISGHVSLFWYQQALGQGPEFLTYFQNEAQLDKSGLPSDRFFAERPEGSVSTLKIQRTQQEDSAVYLCASSLIGLAVNTGELFFGEGSRLTVL.

The genes are TRBV29-1 and TRBJ1-1; D unclear. V was cut by 0 bases and J by 3 bases, with 17 bases left in between. This CDR3 has 16 residues. Germline CDR1 and CDR2: SQVTM and ANQGSEA. The CDR3 DNA sequence: TGCAGCGTTGAAGATTCTTACGAGTTCTGGTACACTGAAGCTTTCTTT. This codes for CSVEDSYEFWYTEAFF.

The gene calls are TRBV27 and TRBJ1-1, with TRBD1 as a possible D gene (5 bases). Germline V CDR1 and CDR2: MNHEY, SMNVEV (reference sequence). Trimming cost V 2 bases and J 5 bases, with 9 bases left between them. The CDR3 contains 13 residues. CDR3 sequence (DNA): TGTGCCAGCAGTTTAGGCAGGGTGACTGAAGCTTTCTTT. Its protein is CASSLGRVTEAFF.

The V call is TRBV2, the J call TRBJ2-3, with 7 bases lining up with TRBD1. This CDR3 is built from 16 residues. Germline CDR1 reads SNHLY; CDR2 reads FYNNEI. The junction had 9 bases not matched to a gene; V was cut back by 3 bases and J by 3 bases. In DNA, the CDR3 is TGTGCCAGCAGTGATCGTCGCCAGGGGGTGACAGATACGCAGTATTTT. It specifies CASSDRRQGVTDTQYF.

This sequence joins TRBV5-1 and TRBJ1-4; 7 bases map to TRBD1. Germline trimming cut 3 bases from V and 11 bases from J; bases unmatched to any gene: 1. CDR3 size: 11 residues. Germline lookup yields CDR1 SGHRS and CDR2 YFSETQ. For the CDR3, the DNA is TGCGCCAGCAGCTCACAGGGGAAACTGTTTTTT. It yields the protein CASSSQGKLFF.

This chain uses TRBV10-1 with TRBJ2-3; 10 bases map to TRBD2. Germline V gene lookup returns CDR1 WNHNN and CDR2 SYGVQD (reference sequence). This CDR3 has 15 amino acids. With V trimmed by 6 bases and J by 2 bases, 5 bases remained unmatched. This CDR3 is CASSLGLADTDTQYF. In DNA, the CDR3 is TGCGCCAGCAGCCTCGGACTAGCGGACACAGATACGCAGTATTTT.

The chain employs TRBV9 and TRBJ2-1; 7 bases align to TRBD2. Germline V lookup: CDR1 SGDLS, CDR2 YYNGEE. V lost 0 bases to trimming and J lost 7 bases; unmatched junction nucleotides: 4. CDR3 length equals 14 residues. The CDR3, as DNA: TGTGCCAGCAGCGTAGGGGGGGGTACTAATGAGCAGTTCTTC. It is translated as CASSVGGGTNEQFF.

This chain connects TRBV6-7 to TRBJ2-3; perhaps TRBD2 as D (5 bases). TRBV6-7 is recorded as an ORF, its role being uncertain. Trimming cost V 2 bases and J 0 bases, with 9 bases left between them. The CDR3 is made up of 15 amino acids. The CDR3 protein is CASSYQERSTDTQYF. The DNA for the CDR3 is TGTGCCAGCAGTTACCAGGAGCGGAGCACAGATACGCAGTATTTT.

The J gene is TRBJ1-2, the V gene TRBV9, with D unresolved. CDR3 length: 15 amino acids. Trimming cost V 0 bases and J 4 bases, with 13 bases left between them. The V gene's germline CDR1 is SGDLS and CDR2 YYNGEE. The CDR3 coding sequence is TGTGCCAGCAGCGTAGCTACGCAGGATATCTATGGCTACACCTTC. It is translated as CASSVATQDIYGYTF.

This chain uses TRBV27 with TRBJ2-7, with TRBD2 matching 9 bases. V lost 2 bases, J lost 2 bases, and 13 bases stayed unmatched. Germline-derived CDR1 and CDR2 are MNHEY and SMNVEV (reference sequence). The CDR3 length is 18 residues. The CDR3 DNA sequence: TGTGCCAGCAGTTTACGCCCGGTGGCTAGCGGGGCGGCCTACGAGCAGTACTTC. Protein: CASSLRPVASGAAYEQYF.

V usage is TRBV5-4 and J usage is TRBJ2-3, with D perhaps matching TRBD2 (6 bases). This CDR3 has 14 amino acids. Trimming removed 3 bases from V and 4 bases from J, with 12 bases in between. Germline V gene lookup returns CDR1 SGHNT and CDR2 YYREEE (reference sequence). CDR3 DNA sequence: TGTGCCAGCAGCTCAAGGACTACAGCAGATACGCAGTATTTT. Its translation is CASSSRTTADTQYF.

The rearrangement links TRBV6-5 to TRBJ2-2; 8 nucleotides line up with TRBD1. From germline, CDR1 is MNHEY and CDR2 SVGAGI. There are 16 residues in the CDR3. V lost 0 bases to trimming and J lost 3 bases; unmatched junction nucleotides: 3. CDR3: CASSYSGTGYTGELFF. The CDR3 DNA is TGTGCCAGCAGTTACTCGGGGACAGGTTACACCGGGGAGCTGTTTTTT.

The CDR3 reads CASSPGLAGYNEQFF. CDR3 nucleotide sequence: TGTGCCAGCAGCCCGGGACTAGCGGGCTACAATGAGCAGTTCTTC. The J gene is TRBJ2-1, the V gene TRBV5-4; 12 bases agree with TRBD2. Trimming at V came to 4 bases and at J to 3 bases, leaving 2 bases not matched to a gene. The length of the CDR3 is 15 residues. Germline V gives CDR1 SGHNT, CDR2 YYREEE (reference sequence). The whole variable domain, filled in from reference TRBV5-4 and TRBJ2-1, reads ETGVTQSPTHLIKTRGQQVTLRCSSQSGHNTVSWYQQALGQGPQFIFQYYREEENGRGNFPPRFSGLQFPNYSSELNVNALELDDSALYLCASSPGLAGYNEQFFGPGTRLTVL.

This chain joins TRBV15 and TRBJ2-3; D may be TRBD2 (5 bases). Trimming removed 1 base from V and 8 bases from J, with 10 bases in between. Germline loops: CDR1 LNHNV, CDR2 YYDKDF (reference sequence). The CDR3 contains 13 residues. CDR3 protein: CATSRGTFGTQYF. The CDR3 DNA reads TGTGCCACCAGCAGAGGGACTTTCGGTACGCAGTATTTT.

The V gene is TRBV6-1, the J gene TRBJ2-2, with 11 bases aligning to TRBD2. CDR1 MNHNS and CDR2 SASEGT come from the germline V gene. J lost 7 bases, V lost 5 bases, and 6 bases had no gene match. The CDR3 spans 15 residues. CDR3 in DNA: TGTGCCAGCAGTCCACTAGCGGGAGTGAGCGGGGAGCTGTTTTTT. Protein: CASSPLAGVSGELFF.

The genes are TRBV19 and TRBJ1-5; D not certain. Germline V gene lookup returns CDR1 LNHDA and CDR2 SQIVND (reference sequence). The V end lost 3 bases, the J end lost 2 bases, and 11 bases lay between the germline ends. The length of the CDR3 is 15 residues. The CDR3 loop is CASSIPLIGNQPQHF. The CDR3 DNA reads as TGTGCCAGTAGTATCCCTCTGATAGGCAATCAGCCCCAGCATTTT.